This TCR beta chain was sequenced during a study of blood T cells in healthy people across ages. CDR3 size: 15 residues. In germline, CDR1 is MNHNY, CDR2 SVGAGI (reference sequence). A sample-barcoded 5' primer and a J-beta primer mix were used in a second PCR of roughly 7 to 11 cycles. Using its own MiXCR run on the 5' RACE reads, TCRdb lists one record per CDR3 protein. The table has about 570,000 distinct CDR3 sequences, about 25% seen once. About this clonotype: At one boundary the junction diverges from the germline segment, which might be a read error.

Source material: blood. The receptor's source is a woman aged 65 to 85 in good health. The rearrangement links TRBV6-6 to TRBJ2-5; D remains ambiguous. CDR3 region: CTSSYFARSQETQYF. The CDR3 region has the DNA TGTACCAGCAGTTACTTCGCCAGAAGCCAAGAGACCCAGTACTTC.